This TCR beta chain was captured by sequencing in a study of blood T cell repertoires in COVID-19. Study overall: Whether acute or convalescent, the COVID-19 samples came from the United States, Italy and Spain. Sources were T cells, B-cell-depleted T cells, or PBMCs; the material itself was cDNA or gDNA.

The CDR3 totals 15 residues. Germline V lookup: CDR1 SGHAT, CDR2 FQDESV (reference sequence). The ends were cut back, 5 bases at V and 0 bases at J, with 11 bases in the middle. In the authors' workflow: Cell counts per sample came from amplifying reference gene primers. Libraries were prepared by immunoSEQ multiplex PCR; TCRdb keeps only in-frame clonotypes and omits some of them. V and J calls and clone size are those listed in that table; D and trimming were worked out from the DNA. This table holds under 45,000 clones, around 84% found once. This clone was counted once. V is TRBV11-1 and J is TRBJ1-3, with TRBD1 as a possible D gene (5 bases). This TCR came from a human donor in a cohort sampled during active COVID-19. The sample was peripheral blood. The CDR3 coding sequence is TGTGCCAGCAGCCCTACAGGTCTCTCTGGAAACACCATATATTTT. Its protein product is CASSPTGLSGNTIYF.